The 29 T cell receptor beta chains presented below share a single source sample, sequenced in a study of OX40 agonist ivuxolimab in advanced cancers. The library came from the immunoSEQ multiplex PCR assay. Imported from immuneACCESS, the table was reduced by TCRdb to in-frame sequences with V and J called. These copies leave out some clones; in studies compared against another copy, an unresolved V gene accounts for under half, and the cause of the remainder is not known. This sample is represented by tens of thousands of clones; roughly 80% of them were singletons. The leading ten clones occupy over 3.5% of the sample. Sequencing was performed on CD4+ or CD8+ T cells sorted from blood, taken in a trial of the OX40 agonist ivuxolimab. The receptors here all came from an adult with an advanced solid tumor such as melanoma, head and neck, liver or kidney cancer.

The chain joins TRBV6-5 to TRBJ1-2; 9 nucleotides agree with TRBD1. J was trimmed by 7 bases and V by 6 bases; bases with no gene match: 12. The CDR3 has 15 residues. Germline CDR1 MNHEY, CDR2 SVGAGI. The DNA for the CDR3 is TGTGCCAGCAGCCGCAACGAACAGGGGGCCAGTGGCTACACCTTC. Its translation: CASSRNEQGASGYTF.

The chain couples TRBV5-1 to TRBJ2-7; D may be TRBD1 or TRBD2 (5 bases each). The CDR3 extends over 14 amino acids. Germline loops: CDR1 SGHRS, CDR2 YFSETQ. Trimming pared 0 bases from V and 4 bases from J, leaving 11 bases between. The CDR3, as DNA: TGCGCCAGCAGCTTGGAATGGGGCGGGTACGAGCAGTACTTC. It is translated as CASSLEWGGYEQYF. The whole variable domain, remainder taken from reference TRBV5-1 and TRBJ2-7, is KAGVTQTPRYLIKTRGQQVTLSCSPISGHRSVSWYQQTPGQGLQFLFEYFSETQRNKGNFPGRFSGRQFSNSRSEMNVSTLELGDSALYLCASSLEWGGYEQYFGPGTRLTVT.

This clone was detected once. The V call is TRBV5-1, the J call TRBJ2-5, with no clear D. V was trimmed by 0 bases and J by 5 bases, leaving 11 bases between them. The CDR3 is 14 residues long. Germline V gene data show CDR1 as SGHRS and CDR2 as YFSETQ. DNA of the CDR3: TGCGCCAGCAGCTTGGGAGATAGCCACGAGACCCAGTACTTC. Its protein is CASSLGDSHETQYF.

This clone was found a few times. The gene calls are TRBV6-5 and TRBJ1-2; D gene uncertain. The ends were cut back, 5 bases at V and 0 bases at J, with 13 bases in the middle. Germline CDR1 MNHEY, CDR2 SVGAGI. This CDR3 contains 15 residues. The DNA of the CDR3 is TGTGCCAGCAGTGGCCATACAAGTGCTAACTATGGCTACACCTTC. Its protein is CASSGHTSANYGYTF.

The rearrangement joins TRBV5-1 to TRBJ1-1, with D perhaps matching TRBD1 (5 bases). In germline, CDR1 is SGHRS, CDR2 YFSETQ. The CDR3 length is 15 residues. Between the trimmed V and J ends, which lost 7 bases and 0 bases, there was a span of 16 bases. The CDR3 sequence is CASGGNSGVNTEAFF. CDR3 coding DNA: TGCGCCAGCGGGGGGAATTCGGGAGTGAACACTGAAGCTTTCTTT.

The chain joins TRBV9 to TRBJ2-2; 7 bases line up with TRBD2. Germline CDR1 reads SGDLS; CDR2 reads YYNGEE. The CDR3 sequence is 16 residues long. With V trimmed by 0 bases and J by 0 bases, 2 bases remained unmatched. DNA for the CDR3: TGTGCCAGCAGCGTAGTCAGCGGGACGAACACCGGGGAGCTGTTTTTT. Its translation: CASSVVSGTNTGELFF.

This clone occurred once. This could be a read error, since a much larger clone is one nucleotide away. V and J are TRBV5-4 and TRBJ1-5, with TRBD1 matching 7 bases. This CDR3 has 14 residues. V shed 0 bases and J 6 bases; nucleotides not matched to a gene: 3. CDR1 and CDR2 from the germline V gene are SGHNT and YYREEE (reference sequence). The CDR3 sequence is CASSLGQGGQPQHF. CDR3 in DNA: TGTGCCAGCAGCTTGGGACAGGGAGGTCAGCCCCAGCATTTT.

The chain couples TRBV6-5 to TRBJ1-1; tentatively, D is TRBD1 (5 bases). V was clipped by 6 bases and J by 0 bases, with 14 bases between them. Germline-derived CDR1 and CDR2 are MNHEY and SVGAGI. This CDR3 has 15 amino acids. For the CDR3, the DNA is TGTGCCAGCAGCAGGGAAATCCTCATGAACACTGAAGCTTTCTTT. Translation gives CASSREILMNTEAFF.

The chain uses TRBV27 and TRBJ2-7, with 9 positions matching TRBD2. The CDR3 length is 15 residues. In germline, CDR1 is MNHEY, CDR2 SMNVEV (reference sequence). V was clipped by 3 bases and J by 6 bases; unmatched bases: 9. The CDR3: CASSLNLAGYGEQYF. CDR3 sequence (DNA): TGTGCCAGCAGTTTGAACCTAGCGGGGTATGGCGAGCAGTACTTC.

The V gene is TRBV5-1, the J gene TRBJ2-3, with D perhaps TRBD2 (5 bases). Germline V gene sequence: CDR1 SGHRS, CDR2 YFSETQ. V gave up 0 bases and J gave up 2 bases, with 10 bases separating them. The CDR3 totals 15 residues. The CDR3 DNA sequence: TGCGCCAGCAGCTTGGGTGTCCGGGACACAGATACGCAGTATTTT. It translates to CASSLGVRDTDTQYF.

CDR3 DNA sequence: TGTGCCAGCAGTTACGATAAGTCAACCGAGCAGTACTTC. Translation: CASSYDKSTEQYF. The J gene is TRBJ2-7, the V gene TRBV6-5; no clear D gene. There are 13 residues in the CDR3. Germline-derived CDR1 and CDR2 are MNHEY and SVGAGI. Trimming left V 2 bases short and J 6 bases short, with 11 bases between.

The rearrangement uses TRBV11-1 and TRBJ1-2, with no clear D. Germline V gene lookup returns CDR1 SGHAT and CDR2 FQDESV (reference sequence). The CDR3 sequence is 13 residues long. Between the trimmed V and J ends, which lost 5 bases and 9 bases, there was a span of 16 bases. CDR3 protein: CASSPGRWVSYTF. The CDR3 nucleotides are TGTGCCAGCAGCCCTGGACGATGGGTGAGCTACACCTTC.

The V call is TRBV5-6, the J call TRBJ1-6; D call uncertain. The CDR3 length is 13 residues. Germline-derived CDR1 and CDR2 are SGHDT and YYEEEE. V was trimmed by 3 bases and J by 4 bases, leaving 5 bases between them. The CDR3 nucleotides read TGTGCCAGCAGCTCTGTTTATAATTCACCCCTCCACTTT. Protein: CASSSVYNSPLHF.

A few counts support this clone. The chain has TRBV9 and TRBJ2-5; D may be TRBD2 (6 bases). Trimming cost V 3 bases and J 4 bases, with 13 bases left between them. The CDR3 runs 14 residues. Per the germline V gene, CDR1 is SGDLS and CDR2 is YYNGEE. The CDR3 sequence: CASSAAMGGETQYF. In DNA form, the CDR3 reads TGTGCCAGCAGCGCGGCCATGGGGGGAGAGACCCAGTACTTC.

The chain is built from TRBV6-5 and TRBJ2-3, with D possibly TRBD1 on 6 matching bases. The V end was cut by 4 bases, the J end by 3 bases, with 11 bases between. The germline gives CDR1 MNHEY, CDR2 SVGAGI. This CDR3 is built from 14 residues. The chain's CDR3 is CASSSGQWTDTQYF. The CDR3 DNA reads TGTGCCAGCAGTTCCGGACAGTGGACAGATACGCAGTATTTT.

The V gene is TRBV10-2, the J gene TRBJ1-1; 7 bases are a match to TRBD1. CDR3 length: 15 amino acids. With 8 bases clipped from V and 2 bases from J, the junction kept 11 bases outside the gene matches. Looked up from germline, CDR1 is WSHSY and CDR2 is SAAADI. The CDR3, as DNA: TGCGCCAGCCACCGCGGGGACAGCGCTAACACTGAAGCTTTCTTT. It codes for CASHRGDSANTEAFF.

CDR3 in DNA: TGTGCCAGCAGCAGATCAGGACCCCCGGTCTCCTACGAGCAGTACTTC. As protein: CASSRSGPPVSYEQYF. The V gene is TRBV7-9, the J gene TRBJ2-7; D gene unclear. Germline V gene data show CDR1 as SEHNR and CDR2 as FQNEAQ (reference sequence). The CDR3 covers 16 residues. V gave up 5 bases and J gave up 0 bases, with 17 bases separating them.

J is TRBJ2-5 and V is TRBV5-8; no clear D. From germline, CDR1 is SGHTS and CDR2 YDEGEE. The length of the CDR3 is 14 residues. Trimming cost V 3 bases and J 5 bases, with 14 bases left between them. The CDR3 nucleotides are TGTGCCAGCAGCTCGCCCGACGGCGGCGAGACCCAGTACTTC. Protein sequence: CASSSPDGGETQYF.

The rearrangement uses TRBV7-2 and TRBJ2-4; weak D call: TRBD1 (6 bases). The CDR3 loop spans 12 amino acids. V was trimmed by 5 bases and J by 9 bases, leaving 11 bases between them. Looked up from germline, CDR1 is SGHTA and CDR2 is FQGNSA. In DNA, the CDR3 is TGTGCCAGCAGCCGGGACACCGGCATTCAGTACTTC. This encodes CASSRDTGIQYF.

The chain employs TRBV7-9 and TRBJ2-1; TRBD2 agrees at 14 bases. Losses at the gene ends were 4 bases for V and 2 bases for J; bases not matched to a gene: 1. The CDR3 contains 16 residues. CDR1 is SEHNR, CDR2 FQNEAQ, per germline (reference sequence). The CDR3 sequence: CASSSTSGGAYNEQFF. The CDR3 DNA reads TGTGCCAGCAGCTCGACTAGCGGGGGGGCCTACAATGAGCAGTTCTTC.

The chain joins TRBV6-1 to TRBJ1-5; TRBD1 might be the D (6 bases). Germline values: CDR1 MNHNS, CDR2 SASEGT. The CDR3 length is 14 residues. Deletions cut 7 bases from V and 6 bases from J, with 16 bases between. The CDR3 is CASKAGGQVQPQHF. CDR3 nucleotide sequence: TGTGCCAGCAAGGCCGGGGGACAAGTTCAGCCCCAGCATTTT.

This clone was observed a single time. This rearrangement joins TRBV7-3 to TRBJ1-1; the match to TRBD1 covers 11 bases. After removal of 5 bases from V and 2 bases from J, the junction contained 4 bases not matched to a gene. Germline V gene sequence: CDR1 SGHTA, CDR2 FQGTGA. The CDR3 sequence is 15 residues long. The CDR3 loop reads CASSSGTGGNTEAFF. For the CDR3, the DNA is TGTGCCAGCAGCAGCGGGACAGGGGGAAACACTGAAGCTTTCTTT.

The chain carries TRBV14 and TRBJ1-2; perhaps TRBD1 as D (6 bases). CDR3 length: 16 amino acids. The V gene's germline CDR1 is SGHDN and CDR2 FVKESK. V shed 2 bases and J shed 4 bases, with 17 bases lying between them. The CDR3 sequence: CASSQPTGDRGYGYTF. CDR3 DNA: TGTGCCAGCAGCCAACCGACAGGCGACAGAGGCTATGGCTACACCTTC.

The chain uses TRBV5-5 and TRBJ2-3; D is unclear. The CDR3 extends over 14 amino acids. The germline V gene has CDR1 SGHKS and CDR2 YYEKEE (reference sequence). The V end was cut by 1 base, the J end by 2 bases, with 8 bases between. For the CDR3, the DNA is TGTGCCAGCAGCTTGTGGGATTTCACAGATACGCAGTATTTT. Protein: CASSLWDFTDTQYF. Full variable domain (remainder filled in from reference TRBV5-5 and TRBJ2-3): DAGVTQSPTHLIKTRGQQVTLRCSPISGHKSVSWYQQVLGQGPQFIFQYYEKEERGRGNFPDRFSARQFPNYSSELNVNALLLGDSALYLCASSLWDFTDTQYFGPGTRLTVL.

The V and J genes are TRBV11-3 and TRBJ1-1; unclear D gene. V was shortened by 0 bases and J by 7 bases, with 9 bases between the two germline ends. This CDR3 spans 13 amino acids. Germline V CDR1 and CDR2: SGHNT, YENEEA. CDR3 nucleotides: TGTGCCAGCAGCTTAGATCCTCCACGTGAAGCTTTCTTT. This translates into CASSLDPPREAFF.

This chain links TRBV5-1 with TRBJ2-5; 7 nucleotides match TRBD2. The CDR3 covers 16 residues. The V gene's germline CDR1 is SGHRS and CDR2 YFSETQ. J lost 5 bases, V lost 0 bases, and 10 bases had no gene match. The chain's CDR3 is CASSLGASGTGETQYF. CDR3 nucleotides: TGCGCCAGCAGCTTGGGGGCTAGCGGAACTGGGGAGACCCAGTACTTC.

This clone occurred a few times. The chain has TRBV10-3 and TRBJ1-6; a possible D gene is TRBD1 (5 bases). The germline gives CDR1 ENHRY, CDR2 SYGVKD. This CDR3 is built from 13 residues. V shed 6 bases and J shed 6 bases, with 9 bases lying between them. The CDR3 protein is CAIRGGVNSPLHF. The CDR3 coding sequence is TGTGCCATCAGGGGGGGAGTTAATTCACCCCTCCACTTT.

Turning to this clone: The same CDR3 is also encoded by other DNA sequences in this sample. The chain combines TRBV7-9 with TRBJ2-3, with 15 bases lining up with TRBD2. This CDR3 spans 19 amino acids. Germline V lookup: CDR1 SEHNR, CDR2 FQNEAQ (reference sequence). V shed 2 bases, J shed 3 bases, and the junction held 9 bases outside the gene matches. CDR3 sequence: CASSLRTSGRAGSTDTQYF. The CDR3 bases are TGTGCCAGCAGCTTACGGACTAGCGGGAGGGCCGGATCTACAGATACGCAGTATTTT.

The gene calls are TRBV18 and TRBJ1-1; weak D call: TRBD1 (5 bases). Germline values: CDR1 KGHSH, CDR2 LQKENI. Between the trimmed V and J ends, which lost 5 bases and 4 bases, there was a span of 8 bases. The CDR3 extends over 12 amino acids. CDR3 region: CASSSDSTEAFF. As DNA, the CDR3 is TGTGCCAGCTCAAGCGACAGCACTGAAGCTTTCTTT. Based on the CDR3 plus reference TRBV18 and TRBJ1-1, the full variable domain is NAGVMQNPRHLVRRRGQEARLRCSPMKGHSHVYWYRQLPEEGLKFMVYLQKENIIDESGMPKERFSAEFPKEGPSILRIQQVVRGDSAAYFCASSSDSTEAFFGQGTRLTVV.